Below, one T cell receptor beta chain is given with its context. The sample is drawn from a study of T cell responses to AZD1222 COVID-19 vaccine. Here immunoSEQ multiplex PCR was the method, and the copy in TCRdb shows in-frame clones only, minus some. The table has approximately 150,000 clones, over 80% seen once. This CDR3 spans 14 amino acids. Germline lookup yields CDR1 SNHLY and CDR2 FYNNEI. The J segment lost 7 bases and the V segment lost 9 bases, leaving 10 bases of the junction unmatched. The rearrangement uses TRBV2 and TRBJ1-4, with TRBD1 matching 8 bases. Sequencing was performed on peripheral blood, taken 28 days after the second dose of the MenACWY control vaccine. This receptor was identified in an adult who received the MenACWY meningococcal vaccine as a control. CDR3 region: CASDVDRASEKLFF. Written as DNA, the CDR3 is TGTGCCAGTGATGTGGACAGGGCGAGTGAAAAACTGTTTTTT.